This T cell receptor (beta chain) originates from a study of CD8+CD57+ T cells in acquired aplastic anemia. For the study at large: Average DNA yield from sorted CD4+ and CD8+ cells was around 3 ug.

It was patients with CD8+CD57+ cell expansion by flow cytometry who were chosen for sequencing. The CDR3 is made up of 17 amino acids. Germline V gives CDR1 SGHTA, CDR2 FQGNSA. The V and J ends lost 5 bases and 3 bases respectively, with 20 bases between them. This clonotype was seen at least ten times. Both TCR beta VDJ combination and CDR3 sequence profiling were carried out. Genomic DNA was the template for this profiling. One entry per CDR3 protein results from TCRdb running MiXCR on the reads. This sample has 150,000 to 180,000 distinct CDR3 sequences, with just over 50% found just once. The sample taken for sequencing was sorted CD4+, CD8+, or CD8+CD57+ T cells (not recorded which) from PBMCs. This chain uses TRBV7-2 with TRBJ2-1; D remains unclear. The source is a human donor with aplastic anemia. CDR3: CASSQAGRIKVYNEQFF. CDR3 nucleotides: TGTGCCAGCAGCCAGGCTGGTCGGATCAAGGTCTACAATGAGCAGTTCTTC.